A single sample is the source of the 3 T cell receptor beta chains below, sequenced in a study of blood T cell repertoires in COVID-19. Assay: immunoSEQ multiplex PCR; the TCRdb copy retains only in-frame clones and omits some. The repertoire has about 160,000 clones, approximately 80% of them found once; the top ten carry around 13%. The material sequenced was peripheral blood. The receptors were sampled from a man between 70 and 80 years old who had recovered from COVID-19.

The V and J genes are TRBV5-1 and TRBJ2-7; TRBD2 matches 8 bases. With 3 bases clipped from V and 3 bases from J, the junction kept 11 bases outside the gene matches. CDR1 is SGHRS, CDR2 YFSETQ, per germline. The CDR3 length is 16 residues. The CDR3 DNA follows: TGCGCCAGCAGCTCAGCCGGGACTAGGACCCTCTACGAGCAGTACTTC. Amino acid sequence: CASSSAGTRTLYEQYF.

The chain links TRBV5-4 to TRBJ2-2; D might be TRBD1 (6 bases). Trimming stripped 1 base from V and 4 bases from J, with 14 bases between. The CDR3 loop spans 16 amino acids. The germline V gene encodes CDR1 SGHNT and CDR2 YYREEE (reference sequence). DNA of the CDR3: TGTGCCAGCAGCTTGTTCGGGACAACGGGCACCGGGGAGCTGTTTTTT. This encodes CASSLFGTTGTGELFF.

The genes are TRBV6-5 and TRBJ2-1, with TRBD2 identical over 9 bases. After removal of 2 bases from V and 6 bases from J, the junction contained 8 bases not matched to a gene. Germline V gives CDR1 MNHEY, CDR2 SVGAGI. The CDR3 runs to 16 residues. Here the CDR3 reads CASSYEGSGSFNEQFF. CDR3 nucleotide sequence: TGTGCCAGCAGTTACGAAGGTAGCGGGAGTTTCAATGAGCAGTTCTTC.